These T cell receptor beta chains were read from a single sample in a study of regulatory T cells in long-lasting Graves disease. TCRdb independently ran MiXCR on the multiplex PCR reads; one entry per CDR3 protein. Here the sample spans 400,000 or so distinct CDR3 sequences, 23% being singletons. The sequencing here drew on peripheral blood mononuclear cells (PBMCs), taken when the disease was refractory, from a patient treated with antithyroid drugs. The receptor set was obtained from a female donor with Graves disease. CDR3s include the opening cysteine and the closing phenylalanine or tryptophan. Fields, in order: V gene, CDR3 length, D gene, clone size, J gene, CDR3 protein, CDR3 DNA. D genes are given only for firm matches. Clone size is shown for a subset of rows, as once, few, many or a class of expanded clone.

V: TRBV5-5; length: 16; D: TRBD1; size: .; J: TRBJ2-5; CDR3: CASSPLVGTAQETQYF; DNA: TGTGCCAGCAGCCCCCTCGTAGGGACAGCTCAAGAGACCCAGTACTTC
V: TRBV12-3/TRBV12-4; length: 16; D: TRBD1; size: few; J: TRBJ1-2; CDR3: CASSQQSGTGMGGYTF; DNA: TGTGCCAGCAGCCAACAGAGTGGGACAGGGATGGGTGGCTACACCTTC
V: TRBV5-1; length: 12; D: .; size: many; J: TRBJ2-7; CDR3: CASSLQGSEQYF; DNA: TGCGCCAGCAGCTTACAGGGAAGCGAGCAGTACTTC
V: TRBV6-1; length: 13; D: .; size: .; J: TRBJ2-7; CDR3: CASRRTPGYEQYF; DNA: TGTGCCAGCCGAAGGACTCCCGGCTACGAGCAGTACTTC
V: TRBV7-2; length: 16; D: TRBD2; size: .; J: TRBJ2-2; CDR3: CASGAVGLALGGELFF; DNA: TGTGCCAGCGGGGCCGTGGGACTAGCTTTAGGCGGGGAGCTGTTTTTT
V: TRBV12-3/TRBV12-4; length: 18; D: TRBD1; size: .; J: TRBJ2-2; CDR3: CASSFPPDRVEYTGELFF; DNA: TGTGCCAGCAGTTTCCCCCCCGACAGGGTTGAGTACACCGGGGAGCTGTTTTTT
V: TRBV3-1; length: 15; D: .; size: .; J: TRBJ1-2; CDR3: CASSPQQDPYYGYTF; DNA: TGTGCCAGCAGCCCCCAGCAGGATCCCTACTATGGCTACACCTTC
V: TRBV7-9; length: 16; D: TRBD2; size: .; J: TRBJ2-2; CDR3: CASSSDPGTSAGELFF; DNA: TGTGCCAGCAGCTCCGACCCTGGGACTAGTGCCGGGGAGCTGTTTTTT
V: TRBV6-1; length: 13; D: TRBD1; size: few; J: TRBJ2-5; CDR3: CASAGTVSETQYF; DNA: TGTGCCAGCGCCGGGACAGTCTCCGAGACCCAGTACTTC
V: TRBV10-1; length: 14; D: TRBD1; size: many; J: TRBJ2-7; CDR3: CASSTGTGDYEQYF; DNA: TGCGCCAGCAGTACCGGGACAGGAGATTACGAGCAGTACTTC
V: TRBV7-9; length: 16; D: TRBD1; size: .; J: TRBJ2-2; CDR3: CASSTWTGPNTGELFF; DNA: TGTGCCAGCAGCACCTGGACAGGGCCGAACACCGGGGAGCTGTTTTTT
V: TRBV6-1; length: 15; D: .; size: .; J: TRBJ2-2; CDR3: CASSTPTGRTGELFF; DNA: TGTGCCAGCAGTACACCCACAGGGCGAACCGGGGAGCTGTTTTTT
V: TRBV5-6; length: 17; D: .; size: .; J: TRBJ2-7; CDR3: CASSFDSRARTSYEQYF; DNA: TGTGCCAGCAGCTTTGATAGCAGAGCAAGGACATCTTACGAGCAGTACTTC
V: TRBV6-1; length: 14; D: TRBD1; size: .; J: TRBJ2-2; CDR3: CASRRQGYTGELFF; DNA: TGTGCCAGCAGAAGACAGGGGTACACCGGGGAGCTGTTTTTT
V: TRBV29-1; length: 15; D: .; size: .; J: TRBJ2-7; CDR3: CSVEVKGYPHYEQYF; DNA: TGCAGCGTTGAAGTAAAGGGGTATCCCCACTACGAGCAGTACTTC
V: TRBV28; length: 13; D: .; size: few; J: TRBJ2-7; CDR3: CASSLQVQNEQYF; DNA: TGTGCCAGCAGTTTACAGGTTCAAAACGAGCAGTACTTC